A selection of T cell receptor beta chains follows, all from one sample in a study of T cell changes during pregnancy in multiple sclerosis. This table comes from immunoSEQ multiplex PCR, and its TCRdb copy is limited to in-frame clones, with some not included. Of under 80,000 clones in the sample, 80% to 95% were seen once. Material: peripheral blood, obtained in the second trimester of pregnancy. The receptors here all came from a female donor with multiple sclerosis, enrolled in a pregnancy study. Both conserved end residues are part of each CDR3. Fields, in order: clone size, V gene, J gene, D gene, CDR3 DNA, CDR3 protein. The D gene is left open where the match is weak. Only part of the rows carry a size: once, few, many, or a class if the clone is expanded.

clone_size: NA
v_call: TRBV5-4
j_call: TRBJ2-1
d_call: TRBD2
cdr3_nt: TGTGCCAGCAGCTTGCCCGGGGGGGCATGGGGTGAGCAGTTCTTC
cdr3_aa: CASSLPGGAWGEQFF

clone_size: NA
v_call: TRBV29-1
j_call: TRBJ1-4
d_call: NA
cdr3_nt: TGCAGCGCATCGGGGGGGAGTTTCGCAACTAATGAAAAACTGTTTTTT
cdr3_aa: CSASGGSFATNEKLFF

clone_size: NA
v_call: TRBV11-1
j_call: TRBJ2-1
d_call: TRBD2
cdr3_nt: TGTGCCAGCAGCTTAGAATTCTTAGCGGGGGGGCTCAATGAGCAGTTCTTC
cdr3_aa: CASSLEFLAGGLNEQFF

clone_size: NA
v_call: TRBV27
j_call: TRBJ2-1
d_call: NA
cdr3_nt: TGTGCCAGCAGTTTGGGGGGGCGTAGGGATGAGCAGTTCTTC
cdr3_aa: CASSLGGRRDEQFF

clone_size: NA
v_call: TRBV29-1
j_call: TRBJ1-2
d_call: NA
cdr3_nt: TGCAGCGTCGGGACTTCGGATGGCTACACCTTC
cdr3_aa: CSVGTSDGYTF

clone_size: NA
v_call: TRBV7-9
j_call: TRBJ2-2
d_call: TRBD1
cdr3_nt: TGTGCCAGCACCACAATGGGACAGAAACAAACCGGGGAGCTGTTTTTT
cdr3_aa: CASTTMGQKQTGELFF

clone_size: NA
v_call: TRBV2
j_call: TRBJ2-1
d_call: NA
cdr3_nt: TGTGCCAGCAGTGCGGGACTTTACAATGAGCAGTTCTTC
cdr3_aa: CASSAGLYNEQFF

clone_size: NA
v_call: TRBV9
j_call: TRBJ1-3
d_call: NA
cdr3_nt: TGTGCCAGTGACAGTGGGGGAAACACCATATATTTT
cdr3_aa: CASDSGGNTIYF

clone_size: NA
v_call: TRBV6-1
j_call: TRBJ2-5
d_call: TRBD1
cdr3_nt: TGTGCCAGCAGCAGACAGGGGTCCCAAGAGACCCAGTACTTC
cdr3_aa: CASSRQGSQETQYF

clone_size: few
v_call: TRBV6-4
j_call: TRBJ1-1
d_call: NA
cdr3_nt: TGTGCCATCCTTCGGGAACAGGGCAGCACTGAAGCTTTCTTT
cdr3_aa: CAILREQGSTEAFF

clone_size: NA
v_call: TRBV7-9
j_call: TRBJ2-5
d_call: TRBD2
cdr3_nt: TGTGCCAGCAGCCCTGTCGGGACTAGTCGGCCCCACCAAGAGACCCAGTACTTC
cdr3_aa: CASSPVGTSRPHQETQYF

clone_size: once
v_call: TRBV6-1
j_call: TRBJ1-2
d_call: TRBD1
cdr3_nt: TGTGCCAGCAGAGGACAGGGCGGCTACACCTTC
cdr3_aa: CASRGQGGYTF

clone_size: NA
v_call: TRBV5-1
j_call: TRBJ1-4
d_call: NA
cdr3_nt: TGCGCCAGCAGCTTGGTGGCGACTGAAAATGAAAAACTGTTTTTT
cdr3_aa: CASSLVATENEKLFF

clone_size: NA
v_call: TRBV23-1
j_call: TRBJ1-1
d_call: TRBD1
cdr3_nt: TGCGCCAGCAGTCAATCCTCAGGACAGGGTCACACTGAAGCTTTCTTT
cdr3_aa: CASSQSSGQGHTEAFF